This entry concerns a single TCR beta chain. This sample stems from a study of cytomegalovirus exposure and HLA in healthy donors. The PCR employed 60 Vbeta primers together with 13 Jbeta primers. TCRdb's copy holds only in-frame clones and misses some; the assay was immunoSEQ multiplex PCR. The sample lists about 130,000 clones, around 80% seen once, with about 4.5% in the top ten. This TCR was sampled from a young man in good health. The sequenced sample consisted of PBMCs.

CDR3 coding DNA: TGTGCCAGTGGGACTAGCGGGAGGAACTCCTACGAGCAGTACTTC. Translated, it gives CASGTSGRNSYEQYF. The genes are TRBV28 and TRBJ2-7; 15 nucleotides match TRBD2. CDR3 size: 15 residues. Germline CDR1 reads MDHEN; CDR2 reads SYDVKM. After removal of 9 bases from V and 0 bases from J, the junction contained 3 bases not matched to a gene.